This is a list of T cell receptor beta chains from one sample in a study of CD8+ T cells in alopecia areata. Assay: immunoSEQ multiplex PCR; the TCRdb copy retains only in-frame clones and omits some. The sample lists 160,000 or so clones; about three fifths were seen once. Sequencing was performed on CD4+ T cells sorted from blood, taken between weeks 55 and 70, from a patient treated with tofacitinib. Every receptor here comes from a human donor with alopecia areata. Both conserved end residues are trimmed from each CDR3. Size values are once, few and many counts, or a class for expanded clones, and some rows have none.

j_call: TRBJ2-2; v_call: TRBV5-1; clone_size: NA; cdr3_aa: ASKNTANTGELF
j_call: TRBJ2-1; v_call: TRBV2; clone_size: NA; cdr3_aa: ASSGSRGNYNEQF
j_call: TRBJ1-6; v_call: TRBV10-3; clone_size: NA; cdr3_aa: AISGEQGINSPLH
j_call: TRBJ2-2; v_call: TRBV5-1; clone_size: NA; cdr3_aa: ASSLEQGISGELF
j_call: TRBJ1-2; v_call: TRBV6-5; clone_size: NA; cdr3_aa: ASRDGTGVGYT
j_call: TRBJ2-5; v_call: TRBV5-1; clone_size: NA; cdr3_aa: ASSLRGETQY
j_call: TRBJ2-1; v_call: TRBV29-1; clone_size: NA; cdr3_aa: SVEELAGAGGEQF
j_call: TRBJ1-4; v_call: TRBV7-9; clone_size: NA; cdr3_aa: ASSFVEKLF
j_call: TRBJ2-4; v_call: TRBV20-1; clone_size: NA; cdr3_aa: SAAKGGSPY
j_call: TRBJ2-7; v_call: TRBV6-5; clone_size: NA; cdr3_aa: ASSYSLAAGWEQY
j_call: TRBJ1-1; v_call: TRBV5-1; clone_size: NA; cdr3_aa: ASRQGPNTEAF
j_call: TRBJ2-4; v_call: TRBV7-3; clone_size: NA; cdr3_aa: ASSPSGAKNIQY
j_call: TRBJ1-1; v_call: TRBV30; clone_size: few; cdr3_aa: AWMGQPNTEAF
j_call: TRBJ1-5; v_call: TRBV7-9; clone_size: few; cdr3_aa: ASSLVEGQPQH
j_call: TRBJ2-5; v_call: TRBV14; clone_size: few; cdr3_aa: ASSLSETQY
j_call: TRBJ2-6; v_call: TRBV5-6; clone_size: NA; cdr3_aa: ASSTPSGANVLT
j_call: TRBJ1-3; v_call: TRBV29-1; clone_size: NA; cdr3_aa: SVVPGRSGNTIY
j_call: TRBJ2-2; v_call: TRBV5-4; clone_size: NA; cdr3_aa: ASTPRGQGNTGELF
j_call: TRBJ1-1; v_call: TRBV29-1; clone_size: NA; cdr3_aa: SVLLGTEAF
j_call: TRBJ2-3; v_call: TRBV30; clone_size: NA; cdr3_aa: AWSLPGQAQY
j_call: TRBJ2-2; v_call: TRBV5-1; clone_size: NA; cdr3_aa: ASVLGTTNTGELF
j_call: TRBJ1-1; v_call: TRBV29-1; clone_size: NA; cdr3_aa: SVVRGAGAEAF
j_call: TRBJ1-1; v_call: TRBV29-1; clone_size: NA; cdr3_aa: SVGQRQDTEAF
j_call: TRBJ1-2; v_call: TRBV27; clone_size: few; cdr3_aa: ASRAAGEGYT
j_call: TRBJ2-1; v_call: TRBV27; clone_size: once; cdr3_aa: ASYPQDPDRDEQF
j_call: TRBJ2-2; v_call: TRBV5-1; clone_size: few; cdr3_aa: ASKFITNTGELF
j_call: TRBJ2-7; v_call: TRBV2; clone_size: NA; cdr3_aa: ASKEPGTVTYEQY
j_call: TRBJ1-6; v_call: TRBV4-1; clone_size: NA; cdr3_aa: ASSQVGVSPLH
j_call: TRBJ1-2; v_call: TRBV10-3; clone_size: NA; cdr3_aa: AIKRDPDGYT
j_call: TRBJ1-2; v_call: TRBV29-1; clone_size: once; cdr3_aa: SVERWRGYGYT
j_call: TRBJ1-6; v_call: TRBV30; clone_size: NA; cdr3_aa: AWRKLGSPLH
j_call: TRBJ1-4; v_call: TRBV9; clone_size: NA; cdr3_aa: ASSVGSNEKLF
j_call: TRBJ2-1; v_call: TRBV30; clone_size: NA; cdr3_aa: AWTFGRGGVNEQF
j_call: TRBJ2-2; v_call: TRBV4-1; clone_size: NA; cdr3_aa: ASSQVLITGELF
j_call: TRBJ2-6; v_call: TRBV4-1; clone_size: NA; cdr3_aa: ASSHPGRETAGANVLT
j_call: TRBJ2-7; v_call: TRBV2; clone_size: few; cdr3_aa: ASRVDSSSSYEQY
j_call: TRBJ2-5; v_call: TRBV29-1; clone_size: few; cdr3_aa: SVSTGQETQY